The clone carrying this T cell receptor beta chain has more than one count but fewer than ten. The antigen is not known. The data originate from a study of cytomegalovirus exposure and HLA in healthy donors. Study-wide context: Earlier results showed 117 million unique TCR beta sequences derived from approximately 170 million T cells.

Findings and limits, study-wide: Across donors, sequencing depth was assumed by presence/absence analyses to be roughly uniform. When analyzed later, the rates of TCR association showed variation by HLA locus, with DRB1 the most and HLA-C the fewest.

PCR involved 60 Vbeta and 13 Jbeta primers. Here immunoSEQ multiplex PCR was the method, and the copy in TCRdb shows in-frame clones only, minus some. The sample yields some 170,000 clones, approximately 90% seen once. Between the trimmed V and J ends, which lost 4 bases and 7 bases, there was a span of 13 bases. The CDR3 sequence is 14 residues long. Germline V gives CDR1 SNHLY, CDR2 FYNNEI. Among the donors, all were healthy bone marrow donors. Sequenced input: PBMCs. This chain connects TRBV2 to TRBJ1-4; D possibly corresponds to TRBD1 (6 bases). The receptor's source is a young woman in good health and CMV-seronegative. This CDR3 reads CASSVHRVGEKLFF. CDR3 coding DNA: TGTGCCAGCAGTGTCCACAGGGTGGGTGAAAAACTGTTTTTT.